This TCR beta chain was captured in a study of blood T cell repertoires in COVID-19. Study as a whole: Acute and convalescent COVID-19 specimens originated in the United States, Italy and Spain. Sources were T cells, B-cell-depleted T cells, or PBMCs; the material itself was cDNA or gDNA.

Authors' methods: Counts of nucleated cells, estimated from reference gene primer amplification, were obtained. Produced via immunoSEQ multiplex PCR; TCRdb's table is partial and in-frame only. V, J and clone size are taken as reported in that table, and D and trimming were inferred from the DNA itself. The sample includes roughly 41,000 clones, 70% to 90% seen only once; the top ten take 15% to 18%. This CDR3 has 15 residues. Trimming took 4 bases from V and 1 from J, leaving 13 bases between them. The germline V gene has CDR1 SGHAT and CDR2 FQNNGV. The V call is TRBV11-2, the J call TRBJ1-1; D is undetermined. Sequencing was done on a sample of peripheral blood. This clonotype was obtained from a human donor in a cohort sampled during active COVID-19. The donor label of this sample is uncertain. The CDR3 nucleotides are TGTGCCAGCAGCTCTTACAGTATTGGGAACACTGAAGCTTTCTTT. It yields the protein CASSSYSIGNTEAFF.